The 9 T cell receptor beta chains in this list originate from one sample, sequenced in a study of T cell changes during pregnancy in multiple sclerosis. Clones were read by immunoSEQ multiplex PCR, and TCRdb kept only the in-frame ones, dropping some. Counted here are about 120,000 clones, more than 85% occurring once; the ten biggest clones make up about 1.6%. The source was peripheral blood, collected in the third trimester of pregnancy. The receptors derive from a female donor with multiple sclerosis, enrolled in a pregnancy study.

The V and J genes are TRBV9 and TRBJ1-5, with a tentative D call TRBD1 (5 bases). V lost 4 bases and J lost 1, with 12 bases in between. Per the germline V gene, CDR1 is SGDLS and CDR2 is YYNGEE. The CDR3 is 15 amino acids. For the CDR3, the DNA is TGTGCCAGCAGCTCTCTGGGGCTGAGCAATCAGCCCCAGCATTTT. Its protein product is CASSSLGLSNQPQHF.

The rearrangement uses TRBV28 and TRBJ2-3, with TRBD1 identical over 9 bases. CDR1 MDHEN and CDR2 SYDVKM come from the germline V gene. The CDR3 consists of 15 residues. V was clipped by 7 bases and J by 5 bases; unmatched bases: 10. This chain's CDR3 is CASIPGQGTVDTQYF. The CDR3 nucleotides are TGTGCCAGCATTCCGGGACAGGGAACTGTAGATACGCAGTATTTT.

The CDR3 is CASSAWDSDYSYNSPLHF. CDR3 in DNA: TGTGCCAGCAGCGCGTGGGACAGCGATTACTCCTATAATTCACCCCTCCACTTT. The chain recombines TRBV9 with TRBJ1-6; 7 bases line up with TRBD1. This CDR3 contains 18 residues. The J segment lost 0 bases and the V segment lost 3 bases, leaving 9 bases of the junction unmatched. The germline V gene has CDR1 SGDLS and CDR2 YYNGEE. Full variable domain (remainder filled in from reference TRBV9 and TRBJ1-6): DSGVTQTPKHLITATGQRVTLRCSPRSGDLSVYWYQQSLDQGLQFLIQYYNGEERAKGNILERFSAQQFPDLHSELNLSSLELGDSALYFCASSAWDSDYSYNSPLHFGNGTRLTVT.

For the CDR3, the DNA is TGTGCCAGTACCCTAGGCATCGCTAGCGGTAGCACAGATACGCAGTATTTT. Protein: CASTLGIASGSTDTQYF. J is TRBJ2-3 and V is TRBV19; 7 bases are a match to TRBD2. CDR3 length equals 17 residues. Germline values: CDR1 LNHDA, CDR2 SQIVND (reference sequence). J lost 0 bases, V lost 7 bases, and 13 bases had no gene match.

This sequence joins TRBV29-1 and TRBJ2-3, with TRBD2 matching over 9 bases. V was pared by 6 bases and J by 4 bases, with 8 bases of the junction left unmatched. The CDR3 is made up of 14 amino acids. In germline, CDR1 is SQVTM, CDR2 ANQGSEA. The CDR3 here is CSVKAGGVADTQYF. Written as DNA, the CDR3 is TGCAGCGTGAAAGCGGGGGGAGTGGCAGATACGCAGTATTTT.

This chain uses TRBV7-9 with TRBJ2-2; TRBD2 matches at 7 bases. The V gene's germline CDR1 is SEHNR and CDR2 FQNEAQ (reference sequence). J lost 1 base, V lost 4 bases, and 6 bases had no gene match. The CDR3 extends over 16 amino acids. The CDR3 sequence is CASSSTGGVNTGELFF. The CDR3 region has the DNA TGTGCCAGCAGCTCCACGGGGGGAGTGAACACCGGGGAGCTGTTTTTT.

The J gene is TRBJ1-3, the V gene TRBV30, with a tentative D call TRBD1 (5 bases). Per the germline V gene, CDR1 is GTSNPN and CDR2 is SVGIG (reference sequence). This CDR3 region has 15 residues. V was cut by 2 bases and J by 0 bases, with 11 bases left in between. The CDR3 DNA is TGTGCCTGGAGTAGAGGGACTCCCTCTGGAAACACCATATATTTT. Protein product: CAWSRGTPSGNTIYF.

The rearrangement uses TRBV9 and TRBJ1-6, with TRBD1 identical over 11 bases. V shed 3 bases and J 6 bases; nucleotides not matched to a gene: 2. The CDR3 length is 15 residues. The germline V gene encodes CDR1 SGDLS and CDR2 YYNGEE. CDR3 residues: CASSAGTGGNSPLHF. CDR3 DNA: TGTGCCAGCAGCGCCGGGACAGGGGGTAATTCACCCCTCCACTTT. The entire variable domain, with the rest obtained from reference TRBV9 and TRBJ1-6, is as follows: DSGVTQTPKHLITATGQRVTLRCSPRSGDLSVYWYQQSLDQGLQFLIQYYNGEERAKGNILERFSAQQFPDLHSELNLSSLELGDSALYFCASSAGTGGNSPLHFGNGTRLTVT.

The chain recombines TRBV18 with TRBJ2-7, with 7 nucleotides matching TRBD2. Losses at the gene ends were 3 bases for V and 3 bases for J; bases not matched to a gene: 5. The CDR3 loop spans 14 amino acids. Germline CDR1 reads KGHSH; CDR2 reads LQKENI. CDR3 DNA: TGTGCCAGCTCACCCAATGGGAGGGACTACGAGCAGTACTTC. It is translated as CASSPNGRDYEQYF.